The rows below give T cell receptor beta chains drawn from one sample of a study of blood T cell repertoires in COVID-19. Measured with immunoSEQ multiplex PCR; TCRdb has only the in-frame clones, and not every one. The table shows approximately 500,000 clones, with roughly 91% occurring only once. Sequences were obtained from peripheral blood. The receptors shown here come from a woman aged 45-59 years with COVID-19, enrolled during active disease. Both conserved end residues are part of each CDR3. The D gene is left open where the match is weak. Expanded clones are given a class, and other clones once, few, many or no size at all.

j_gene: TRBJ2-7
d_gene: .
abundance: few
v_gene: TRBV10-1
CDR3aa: CASSDPLRGSYEQYF
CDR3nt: TGCGCCAGCAGTGACCCGCTCCGCGGCTCCTACGAGCAGTACTTC

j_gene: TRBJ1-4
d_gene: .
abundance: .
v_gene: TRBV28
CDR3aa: CASSSFGTNEKLFF
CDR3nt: TGTGCCAGCAGTTCTTTCGGGACTAATGAAAAACTGTTTTTT

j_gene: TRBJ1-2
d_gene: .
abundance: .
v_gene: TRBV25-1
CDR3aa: CASSAGVGGYTF
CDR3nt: TGTGCCAGCAGTGCCGGGGTTGGGGGGTACACCTTC

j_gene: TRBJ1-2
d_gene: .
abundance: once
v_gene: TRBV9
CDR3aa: CASSPSNVEGYGYTF
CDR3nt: TGTGCCAGCAGCCCGTCTAATGTGGAGGGCTATGGCTACACCTTC

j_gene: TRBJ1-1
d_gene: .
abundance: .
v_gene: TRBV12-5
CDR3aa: CASGLGEGPEAFF
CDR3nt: TGTGCTAGTGGTTTAGGGGAGGGCCCTGAAGCTTTCTTT

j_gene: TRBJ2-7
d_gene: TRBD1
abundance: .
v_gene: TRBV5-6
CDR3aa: CASSSGTGGKQYF
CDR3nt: TGTGCCAGCAGCTCCGGGACAGGGGGCAAGCAGTACTTC

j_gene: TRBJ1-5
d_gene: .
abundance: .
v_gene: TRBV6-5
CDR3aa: CASSYGESNQPQHF
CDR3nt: TGTGCCAGCAGTTATGGGGAGAGCAATCAGCCCCAGCATTTT

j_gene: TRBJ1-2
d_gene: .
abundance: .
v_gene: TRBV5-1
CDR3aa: CASSYYRSNYGYTF
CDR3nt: TGCGCCAGCAGCTACTACAGGAGTAACTATGGCTACACCTTC

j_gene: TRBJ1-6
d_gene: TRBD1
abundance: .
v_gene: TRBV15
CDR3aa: CATSTGQGRDSPLHF
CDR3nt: TGTGCCACCAGCACCGGACAGGGAAGAGATTCACCCCTCCACTTT

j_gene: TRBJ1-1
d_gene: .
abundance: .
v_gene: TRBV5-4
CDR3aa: CASSLDTGTTEAFF
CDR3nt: TGTGCCAGCAGCTTGGATACAGGGACCACTGAAGCTTTCTTT

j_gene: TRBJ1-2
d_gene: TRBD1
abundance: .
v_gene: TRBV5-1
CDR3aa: CASSLGLGTGEHGYTF
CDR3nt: TGCGCCAGCAGCTTGGGGTTGGGGACAGGGGAGCATGGCTACACCTTC

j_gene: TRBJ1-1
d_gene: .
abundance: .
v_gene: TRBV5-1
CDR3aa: CASSLGGSPAAFF
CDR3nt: TGCGCCAGCAGCTTGGGAGGGTCTCCGGCAGCTTTCTTT

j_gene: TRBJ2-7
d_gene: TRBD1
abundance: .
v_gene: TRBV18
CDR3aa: CASSSWGTEYEQYF
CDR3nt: TGTGCCAGCTCATCCTGGGGGACAGAGTACGAGCAGTACTTC

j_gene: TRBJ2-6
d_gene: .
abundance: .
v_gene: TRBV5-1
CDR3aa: CASSLAGANVLTF
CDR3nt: TGCGCCAGCAGCTTAGCCGGGGCCAACGTCCTGACTTTC

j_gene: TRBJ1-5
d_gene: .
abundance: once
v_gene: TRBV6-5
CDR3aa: CASSNRQSNQPQHF
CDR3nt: TGTGCCAGCAGTAACCGACAGAGCAATCAGCCCCAGCATTTT

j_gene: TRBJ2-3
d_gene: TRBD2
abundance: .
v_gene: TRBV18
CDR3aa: CASSRQRGVTDTQYF
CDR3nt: TGTGCCAGCTCACGACAGCGGGGGGTCACAGATACGCAGTATTTT

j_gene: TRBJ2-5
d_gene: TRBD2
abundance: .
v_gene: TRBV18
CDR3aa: CASSPSSGGAETQYF
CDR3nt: TGTGCCAGCTCACCGAGTAGCGGGGGGGCCGAGACCCAGTACTTC

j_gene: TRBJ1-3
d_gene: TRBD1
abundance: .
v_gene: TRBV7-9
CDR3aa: CASSLGTRDRGGNTIYF
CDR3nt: TGTGCCAGCAGCTTAGGAACCCGGGACAGGGGAGGGAACACCATATATTTT

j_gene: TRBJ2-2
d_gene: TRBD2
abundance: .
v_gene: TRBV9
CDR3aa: CASSETSGINTGELFF
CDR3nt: TGTGCCAGCAGCGAGACTAGCGGCATTAACACCGGGGAGCTGTTTTTT

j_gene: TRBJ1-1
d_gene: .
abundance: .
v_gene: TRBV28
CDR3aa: CASSLAGSRTEAFF
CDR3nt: TGTGCCAGCAGTTTAGCAGGGTCCCGCACTGAAGCTTTCTTT

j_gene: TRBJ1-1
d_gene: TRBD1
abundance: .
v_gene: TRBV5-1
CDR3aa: CASSPGQGPNTEAFF
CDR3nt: TGCGCCAGCAGCCCCGGACAGGGACCGAACACTGAAGCTTTCTTT

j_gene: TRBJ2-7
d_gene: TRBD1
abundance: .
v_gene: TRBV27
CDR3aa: CASTQGNEQYF
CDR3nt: TGTGCCAGTACACAGGGGAACGAGCAGTACTTC

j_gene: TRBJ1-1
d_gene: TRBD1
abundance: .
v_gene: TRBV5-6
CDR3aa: CASSLVGQGAMTEAFF
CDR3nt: TGTGCCAGCAGCTTGGTGGGACAGGGGGCGATGACTGAAGCTTTCTTT

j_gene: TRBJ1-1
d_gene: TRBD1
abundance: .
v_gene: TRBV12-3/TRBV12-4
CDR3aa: CASRGQRNTEAFF
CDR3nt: TGTGCCAGCAGGGGACAGCGGAACACTGAAGCTTTCTTT

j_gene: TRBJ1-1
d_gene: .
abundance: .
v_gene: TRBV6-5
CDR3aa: CASSYTGVGTEAFF
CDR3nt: TGTGCCAGCAGTTATACGGGGGTCGGCACTGAAGCTTTCTTT

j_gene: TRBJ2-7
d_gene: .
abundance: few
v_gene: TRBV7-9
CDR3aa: CASSLAGEQYF
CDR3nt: TGTGCCAGCAGCTTAGCCGGCGAGCAGTACTTC

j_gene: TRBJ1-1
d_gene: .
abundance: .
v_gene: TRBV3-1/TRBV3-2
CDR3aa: CASSPLGGTAFF
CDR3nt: TGTGCCAGCAGCCCGCTTGGGGGGACAGCTTTCTTT

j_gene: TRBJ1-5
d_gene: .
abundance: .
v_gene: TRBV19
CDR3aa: CASSMGSPNQPQHF
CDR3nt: TGTGCCAGTAGTATGGGGAGCCCAAATCAGCCCCAGCATTTT

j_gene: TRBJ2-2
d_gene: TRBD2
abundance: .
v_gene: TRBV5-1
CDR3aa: CASSPRLATGELFF
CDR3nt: TGCGCCAGCAGCCCCCGACTAGCTACCGGGGAGCTGTTTTTT

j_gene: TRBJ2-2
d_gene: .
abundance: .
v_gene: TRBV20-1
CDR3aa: CSASLRGNTGELFF
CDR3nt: TGCAGTGCTAGTCTGCGAGGGAACACCGGGGAGCTGTTTTTT

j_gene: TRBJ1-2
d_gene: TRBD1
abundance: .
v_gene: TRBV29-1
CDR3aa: CSVGSQGAGGYTF
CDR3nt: TGCAGCGTTGGAAGTCAGGGGGCGGGAGGCTACACCTTC

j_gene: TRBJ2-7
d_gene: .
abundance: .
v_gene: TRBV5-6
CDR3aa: CASSVTGEQYF
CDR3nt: TGTGCCAGCAGCGTGACAGGCGAGCAGTACTTC

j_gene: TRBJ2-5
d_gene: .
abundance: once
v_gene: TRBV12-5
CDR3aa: CASGFGRGFGKGETQYF
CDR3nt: TGTGCTAGTGGTTTTGGGCGGGGATTTGGGAAGGGCGAGACCCAGTACTTC

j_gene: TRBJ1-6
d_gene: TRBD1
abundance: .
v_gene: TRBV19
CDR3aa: CASSMFPPSGQGRYSPLHF
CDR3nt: TGTGCCAGTAGTATGTTCCCCCCGAGTGGACAGGGAAGATACTCACCCCTCCACTTT

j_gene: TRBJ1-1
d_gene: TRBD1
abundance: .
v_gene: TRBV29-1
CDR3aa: CSVNRGLNTEAFF
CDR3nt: TGCAGCGTGAACAGGGGCTTGAACACTGAAGCTTTCTTT

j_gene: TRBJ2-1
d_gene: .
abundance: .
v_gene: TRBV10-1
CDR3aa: CASSSSIHEQFF
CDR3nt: TGCGCCAGCAGTTCAAGCATTCATGAGCAGTTCTTC

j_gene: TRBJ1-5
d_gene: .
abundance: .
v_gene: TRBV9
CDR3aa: CASSVGTTGGPQHF
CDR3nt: TGTGCCAGCAGCGTAGGGACCACGGGAGGGCCCCAGCATTTT

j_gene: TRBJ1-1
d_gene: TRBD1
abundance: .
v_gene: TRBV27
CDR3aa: CASSTGGSSAFF
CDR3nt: TGTGCCAGCAGCACAGGGGGGTCATCAGCTTTCTTT

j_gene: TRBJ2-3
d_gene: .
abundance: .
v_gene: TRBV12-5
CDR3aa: CASGLAQKDGTRTDTQYF
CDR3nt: TGTGCTAGTGGTTTGGCCCAAAAAGACGGGACTCGCACAGATACGCAGTATTTT

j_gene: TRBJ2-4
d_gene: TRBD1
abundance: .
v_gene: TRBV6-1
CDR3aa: CASSDISGGIQYF
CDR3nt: TGTGCCAGCAGTGACATCTCAGGGGGCATTCAGTACTTC

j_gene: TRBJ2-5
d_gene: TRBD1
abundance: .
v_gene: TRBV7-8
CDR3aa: CASSLGQEETQYF
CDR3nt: TGTGCCAGCAGCCTTGGACAGGAAGAGACCCAGTACTTC

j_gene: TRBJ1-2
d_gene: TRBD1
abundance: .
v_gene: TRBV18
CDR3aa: CASSGTGKVGYTF
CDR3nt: TGTGCCAGCTCCGGGACAGGGAAGGTCGGCTACACCTTC

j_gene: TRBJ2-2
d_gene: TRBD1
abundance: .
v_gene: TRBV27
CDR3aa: CASSFLLRGRTGELFF
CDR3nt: TGTGCCAGCAGTTTTCTTCTCAGGGGGAGAACCGGGGAGCTGTTTTTT

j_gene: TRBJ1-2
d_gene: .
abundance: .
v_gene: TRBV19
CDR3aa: CASSTNTGTPYGYTF
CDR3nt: TGTGCCAGTAGTACTAACACAGGGACCCCCTATGGCTACACCTTC

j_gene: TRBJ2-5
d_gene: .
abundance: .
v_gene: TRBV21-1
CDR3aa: CASSIPQGGRGGPETQYF
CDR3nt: TGTGCCAGCAGCATCCCCCAAGGGGGAAGGGGGGGGCCAGAGACCCAGTACTTC

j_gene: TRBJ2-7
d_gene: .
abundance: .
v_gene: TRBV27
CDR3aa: CASSLGGTVQNEQYF
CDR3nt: TGTGCCAGCAGTTTAGGGGGGACAGTTCAAAACGAGCAGTACTTC

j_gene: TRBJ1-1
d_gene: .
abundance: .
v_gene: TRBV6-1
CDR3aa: CASSEPSGNTEAFF
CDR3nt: TGTGCCAGCAGTGAACCGTCGGGGAACACTGAAGCTTTCTTT

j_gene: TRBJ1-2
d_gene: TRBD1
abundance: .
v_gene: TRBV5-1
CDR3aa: CASSFTGAYGYTF
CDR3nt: TGCGCCAGCAGCTTTACAGGGGCCTATGGCTACACCTTC

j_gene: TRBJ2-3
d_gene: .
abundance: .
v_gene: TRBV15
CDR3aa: CATSGRGEGTDTQYF
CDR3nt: TGTGCCACCAGCGGCCGAGGAGAGGGAACAGATACGCAGTATTTT

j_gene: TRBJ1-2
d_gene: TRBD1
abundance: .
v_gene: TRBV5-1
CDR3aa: CASSLGGTAQHYGYTF
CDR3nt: TGCGCCAGCAGCTTGGGCGGGACAGCTCAGCACTATGGCTACACCTTC

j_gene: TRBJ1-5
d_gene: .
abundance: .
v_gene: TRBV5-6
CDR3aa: CASTILGLGQPQHF
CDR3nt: TGTGCCAGCACGATTCTGGGGCTAGGTCAGCCCCAGCATTTT

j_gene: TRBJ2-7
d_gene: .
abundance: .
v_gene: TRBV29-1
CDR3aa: CSVVGAGKYEQYF
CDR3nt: TGCAGCGTTGTGGGTGCAGGGAAGTACGAGCAGTACTTC

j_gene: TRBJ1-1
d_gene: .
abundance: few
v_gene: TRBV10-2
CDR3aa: CASSEWGDTEAFF
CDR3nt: TGCGCCAGCAGTGAGTGGGGGGACACTGAAGCTTTCTTT